Described below is a single T cell receptor (beta chain) sequence and its context. Antigen specificity is unknown. The entry originates in a study of cytomegalovirus exposure and HLA in healthy donors. Repertoires were generated with immunoSEQ multiplex PCR, while TCRdb's copy carries only in-frame clones and drops some. This sample has under 150,000 clones; more than 75% occur once, and the top ten carry roughly 9%. The CDR3 spans 14 residues. V was clipped by 8 bases and J by 3 bases, with 13 bases between them. Germline CDR1 is SNHLY and CDR2 is FYNNEI. Study results and limitations: Some TCR beta chains (roughly 160 of them) were listed as cytomegalovirus-associated.

The rearrangement joins TRBV2 to TRBJ1-4; a possible D gene is TRBD1 (6 bases). This TCR derives from a man between 18 and 35 years old in good health and CMV-seropositive. Input material: PBMCs. The CDR3 bases are TGTGCCAGCGACTTCAGGGGTGCTAATGAAAAACTGTTTTTT. Its translation is CASDFRGANEKLFF.